Below are 9 T cell receptor beta chains sequenced from a single sample in a study of blood T cell repertoires in COVID-19. This table comes from immunoSEQ multiplex PCR, and its TCRdb copy is limited to in-frame clones, with some not included. The profile shows about 260,000 clones, 87% of them singletons. The sample comprised peripheral blood. Source of these receptors: a woman aged 45 to 65 who had recovered from COVID-19.

The chain carries TRBV19 and TRBJ1-2; possible D gene TRBD1, 6 bases. CDR3 length: 13 residues. CDR1 LNHDA and CDR2 SQIVND come from the germline V gene (reference sequence). The V gene lost 6 bases and the J gene lost 9 bases, with 17 bases spanning the gap. The CDR3: CASSTDRLQRYTF. In nucleotides, the CDR3 is TGTGCCAGTAGCACTGACAGGCTCCAGCGCTACACCTTC.

The rearrangement links TRBV21-1 to TRBJ1-1. TRBV21-1 is described as a pseudogene. The CDR3 sequence is 12 residues long. The CDR3 DNA sequence: TGTGCCAGCAGCCGGCGGGTCACTGAAGCTTTCTTT. Residues: CASSRRVTEAFF.

This clone was recorded a few times. J is TRBJ2-1 and V is TRBV10-2; unclear D gene. Germline V gives CDR1 WSHSY, CDR2 SAAADI. With 6 bases removed from V and 7 bases from J, the gap between germline ends came to 7 bases. This CDR3 is 11 amino acids long. CDR3 DNA sequence: TGCGCCAGCAGGGGCCGGAATGAGCAGTTCTTC. Its protein product is CASRGRNEQFF.

V gene TRBV15 combines with J gene TRBJ2-1; D gene uncertain. Trimming pared 0 bases from V and 2 bases from J, leaving 11 bases between. The germline V gene encodes CDR1 LNHNV and CDR2 YYDKDF (reference sequence). The CDR3 consists of 16 residues. DNA for the CDR3: TGTGCCACCAGCAGAGAATTCAGCGATACCTACAATGAGCAGTTCTTC. Translation gives CATSREFSDTYNEQFF.

The V gene is TRBV14, the J gene TRBJ1-1, with D perhaps matching TRBD1 (6 bases). Trimming left V 4 bases short and J 2 bases short, with 14 bases between. The CDR3 consists of 15 residues. The germline CDR1 and CDR2 sequences are SGHDN and FVKESK. The CDR3 coding sequence is TGTGCCAGCAGCCCGATGCAGGGGCTAAACACTGAAGCTTTCTTT. It is translated as CASSPMQGLNTEAFF.

The rearrangement joins TRBV4-1 to TRBJ1-1; no clear D gene. The CDR3 has 13 amino acids. The V gene's germline CDR1 is MGHRA and CDR2 YSYEKL. Trimming removed 2 bases from V and 3 bases from J, with 7 bases in between. CDR3: CASSQRGDTEAFF. In nucleotides, the CDR3 is TGCGCCAGCAGCCAACGGGGAGACACTGAAGCTTTCTTT.

The J gene is TRBJ1-5, the V gene TRBV11-2; D gene uncertain. The CDR3 sequence is 16 residues long. V lost 0 bases to trimming and J lost 0 bases, with 9 bases between them. From germline, CDR1 is SGHAT and CDR2 FQNNGV. CDR3 sequence reads: CASSLDGRYSNQPQHF. The CDR3 DNA reads TGTGCCAGCAGCTTAGACGGGAGATATAGCAATCAGCCCCAGCATTTT.

The rearrangement joins TRBV27 to TRBJ2-1, with TRBD2 matching over 10 bases. The CDR3 covers 15 residues. The germline V gene has CDR1 MNHEY and CDR2 SMNVEV (reference sequence). Trimming removed 4 bases from V and 7 bases from J; junction bases left unmatched: 7. CDR3 region: CASSYPSGRENEQFF. The DNA for the CDR3 is TGTGCCAGCAGTTACCCTAGCGGGAGAGAAAATGAGCAGTTCTTC.

The chain recombines TRBV9 with TRBJ2-3; D is possibly TRBD2 (5 bases). Germline CDR1 is SGDLS and CDR2 is YYNGEE. The CDR3 runs 16 residues. V shed 4 bases and J shed 2 bases, with 17 bases lying between them. For the CDR3, the DNA is TGTGCCAGCAGCCGCCCCAGGACGGGGAACACAGATACGCAGTATTTT. Translating gives CASSRPRTGNTDTQYF.